This TCR beta chain is drawn from a study of control samples from healthy donors and cancer patients. This clone has only one observation. The data were produced by immunoSEQ multiplex PCR, yet TCRdb's version contains in-frame clones alone and is incomplete. This sample has about 84,000 clones; 91% occur once, and the top ten carry roughly 14%. The CDR3 is made up of 17 amino acids. The sample consisted of blood. The clonotype was recovered from a man younger than 45 in good health. The chain uses TRBV21-1 and TRBJ1-5. TRBV21-1 is recorded as a pseudogene. The CDR3 spells CASSKCTRQVGGQPQHF. The CDR3 bases are TGTGCCAGCAGCAAATGTACGAGACAGGTCGGGGGGCAGCCCCAGCATTTT.